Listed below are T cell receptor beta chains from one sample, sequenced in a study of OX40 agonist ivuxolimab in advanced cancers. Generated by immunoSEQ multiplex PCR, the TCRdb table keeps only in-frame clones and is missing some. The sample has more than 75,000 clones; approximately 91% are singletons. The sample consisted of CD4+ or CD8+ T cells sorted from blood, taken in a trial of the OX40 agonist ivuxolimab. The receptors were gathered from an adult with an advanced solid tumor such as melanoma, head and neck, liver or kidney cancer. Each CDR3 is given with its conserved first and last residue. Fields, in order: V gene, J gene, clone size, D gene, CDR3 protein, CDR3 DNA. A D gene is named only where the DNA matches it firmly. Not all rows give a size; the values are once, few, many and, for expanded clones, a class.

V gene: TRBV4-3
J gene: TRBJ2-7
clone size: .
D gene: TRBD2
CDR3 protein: CASSQNGQAGGYEQYF
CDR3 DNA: TGCGCCAGCAGCCAAAACGGTCAAGCGGGAGGGTACGAGCAGTACTTC

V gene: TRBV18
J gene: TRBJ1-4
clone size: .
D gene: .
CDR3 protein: CASQGGATNEKLFF
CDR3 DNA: TGTGCCAGCCAAGGAGGGGCTACTAATGAAAAACTGTTTTTT

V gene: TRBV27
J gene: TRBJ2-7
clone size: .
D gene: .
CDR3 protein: CASSSDPGRRYEQYF
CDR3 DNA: TGTGCCAGCAGTTCAGACCCGGGCCGTCGCTACGAGCAGTACTTC

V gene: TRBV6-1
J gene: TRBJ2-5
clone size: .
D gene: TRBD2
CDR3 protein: CASSGGGQETQYF
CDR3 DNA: TGTGCCAGCAGTGGGGGAGGGCAAGAGACCCAGTACTTC

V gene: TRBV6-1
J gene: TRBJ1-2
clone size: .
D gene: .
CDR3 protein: CASSEANRIYGYTF
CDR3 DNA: TGTGCCAGCAGTGAAGCAAACAGGATCTATGGCTACACCTTC

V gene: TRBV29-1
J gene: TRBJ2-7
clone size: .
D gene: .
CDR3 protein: CSVAQGAYEQYF
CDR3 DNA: TGCAGCGTTGCCCAGGGCGCTTACGAGCAGTACTTC

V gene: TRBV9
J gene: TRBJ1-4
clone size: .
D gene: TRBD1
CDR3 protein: CASSFRDSNEKLFF
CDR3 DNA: TGTGCCAGCAGTTTCCGGGACAGCAATGAAAAACTGTTTTTT

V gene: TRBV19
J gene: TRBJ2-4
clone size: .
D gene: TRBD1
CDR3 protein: CASIDRDKENIQYF
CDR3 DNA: TGTGCCAGTATTGACAGGGATAAGGAAAACATTCAGTACTTC

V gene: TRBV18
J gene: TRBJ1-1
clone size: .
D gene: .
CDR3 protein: CASSPTEMNTEAFF
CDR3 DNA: TGTGCCAGCTCACCGACAGAGATGAACACTGAAGCTTTCTTT

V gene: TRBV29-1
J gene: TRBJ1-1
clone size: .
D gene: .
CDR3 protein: CSASPGAVTEAFF
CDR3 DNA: TGCAGCGCGTCGCCGGGGGCAGTTACTGAAGCTTTCTTT

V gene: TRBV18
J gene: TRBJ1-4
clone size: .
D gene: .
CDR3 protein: CASSPLTGQVTNEKLFF
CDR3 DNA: TGTGCCAGCTCACCCCTGACCGGCCAGGTTACTAATGAAAAACTGTTTTTT

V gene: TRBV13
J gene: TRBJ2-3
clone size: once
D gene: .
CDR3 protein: CASSLGGLAQYF
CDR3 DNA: TGTGCCAGCAGCTTAGGTGGCCTAGCGCAGTATTTT

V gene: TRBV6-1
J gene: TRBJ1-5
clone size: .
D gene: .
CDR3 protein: CASRGYYSNQPQHF
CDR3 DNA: TGTGCCAGCAGGGGGTATTATAGCAATCAGCCCCAGCATTTT

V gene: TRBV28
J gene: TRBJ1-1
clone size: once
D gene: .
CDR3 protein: CASSFQSSEAFF
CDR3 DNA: TGTGCCAGCAGTTTCCAGTCCTCTGAAGCTTTCTTT

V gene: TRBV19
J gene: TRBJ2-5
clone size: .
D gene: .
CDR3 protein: CASSIDLRGQETQYF
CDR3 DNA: TGTGCCAGTAGTATAGATCTCAGGGGTCAAGAGACCCAGTACTTC

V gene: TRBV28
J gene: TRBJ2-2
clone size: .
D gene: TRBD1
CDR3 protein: CATTGTGVNTGELFF
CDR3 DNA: TGTGCCACCACCGGGACAGGGGTTAACACCGGGGAGCTGTTTTTT

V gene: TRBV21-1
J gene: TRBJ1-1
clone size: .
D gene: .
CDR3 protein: CASSKGQGLDTEAFF
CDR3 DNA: TGTGCCAGCAGCAAAGGTCAAGGGTTGGACACTGAAGCTTTCTTT

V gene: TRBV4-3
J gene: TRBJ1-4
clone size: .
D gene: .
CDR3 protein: CASSQHIIEEKLFF
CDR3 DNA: TGCGCCAGCAGCCAACACATTATAGAGGAAAAACTGTTTTTT

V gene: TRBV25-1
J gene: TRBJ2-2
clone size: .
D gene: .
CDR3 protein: CASSDLNTGELFF
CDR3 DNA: TGTGCCAGCAGTGACTTAAACACCGGGGAGCTGTTTTTT

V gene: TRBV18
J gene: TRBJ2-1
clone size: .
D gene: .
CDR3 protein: CASSPVRVTDNEQFF
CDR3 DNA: TGTGCCAGCTCACCAGTCAGGGTGACGGACAATGAGCAGTTCTTC

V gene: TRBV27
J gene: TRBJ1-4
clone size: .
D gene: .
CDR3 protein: CASSLGGFNEKLFF
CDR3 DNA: TGTGCCAGCAGTTTGGGAGGGTTCAATGAAAAACTGTTTTTT

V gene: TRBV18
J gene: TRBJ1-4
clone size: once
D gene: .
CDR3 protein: CASSPPSREKLFF
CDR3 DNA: TGTGCCAGCTCACCACCGTCCCGCGAAAAACTGTTTTTT

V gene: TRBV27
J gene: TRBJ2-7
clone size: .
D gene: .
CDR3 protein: CASSFLGVGSYEQYF
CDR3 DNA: TGTGCCAGCAGTTTTTTGGGGGTTGGTTCCTACGAGCAGTACTTC

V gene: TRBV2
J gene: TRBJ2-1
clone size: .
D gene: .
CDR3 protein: CASSGGAPPSNEQFF
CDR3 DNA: TGTGCCAGCAGTGGGGGGGCTCCACCGTCCAATGAGCAGTTCTTC

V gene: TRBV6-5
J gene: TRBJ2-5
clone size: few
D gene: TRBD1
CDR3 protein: CASRGQGEETQYF
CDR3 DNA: TGTGCCAGCAGGGGACAGGGAGAAGAGACCCAGTACTTC

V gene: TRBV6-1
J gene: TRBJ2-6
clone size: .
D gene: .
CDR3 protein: CATLGDLSGANVLTF
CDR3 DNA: TGTGCCACCTTAGGGGATCTATCTGGGGCCAACGTCCTGACTTTC

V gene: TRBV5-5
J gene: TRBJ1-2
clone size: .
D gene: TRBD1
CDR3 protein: CASSSPEQGAGYGYTF
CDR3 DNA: TGTGCCAGCAGTTCCCCGGAGCAGGGGGCCGGCTATGGCTACACCTTC

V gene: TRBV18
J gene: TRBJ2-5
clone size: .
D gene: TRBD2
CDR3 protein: CASSPGLLASLETQYF
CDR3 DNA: TGTGCCAGCTCACCAGGGTTACTAGCGAGCTTAGAGACCCAGTACTTC

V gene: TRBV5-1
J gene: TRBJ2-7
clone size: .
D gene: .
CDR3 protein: CASSIVGGRPDSYEQYF
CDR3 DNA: TGCGCCAGCAGCATTGTCGGGGGACGCCCGGACTCCTACGAGCAGTACTTC

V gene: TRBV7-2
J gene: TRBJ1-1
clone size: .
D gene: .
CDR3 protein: CASSLAHSTEAFF
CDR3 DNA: TGTGCCAGCAGCTTAGCGCACAGCACTGAAGCTTTCTTT

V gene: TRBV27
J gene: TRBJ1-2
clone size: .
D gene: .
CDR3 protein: CASSLSPTIYGYTF
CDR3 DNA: TGTGCCAGCAGTTTAAGTCCGACTATTTATGGCTACACCTTC

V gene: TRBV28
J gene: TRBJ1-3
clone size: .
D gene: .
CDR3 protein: CASRLAGNTIYF
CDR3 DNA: TGTGCCAGCAGGTTAGCTGGAAACACCATATATTTT

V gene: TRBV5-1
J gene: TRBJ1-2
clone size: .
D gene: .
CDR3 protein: CASSYSSGTNYGYTF
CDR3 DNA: TGCGCCAGCAGCTATAGCAGCGGAACTAACTATGGCTACACCTTC

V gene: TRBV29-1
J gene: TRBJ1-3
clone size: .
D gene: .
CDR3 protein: CSVEDPLGNTIYF
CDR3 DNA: TGCAGCGTTGAAGACCCCCTTGGAAACACCATATATTTT

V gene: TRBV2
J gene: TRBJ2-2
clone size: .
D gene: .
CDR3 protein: CASSWTFNTGELFF
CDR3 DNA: TGTGCCAGCAGTTGGACATTTAACACCGGGGAGCTGTTTTTT

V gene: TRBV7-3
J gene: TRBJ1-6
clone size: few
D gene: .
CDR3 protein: CASSVRNSPLHF
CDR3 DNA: TGTGCCAGCAGCGTGAGGAATTCACCCCTCCACTTT

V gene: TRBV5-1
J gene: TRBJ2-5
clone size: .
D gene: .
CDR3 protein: CASGRPPGETQYF
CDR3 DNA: TGCGCCAGCGGCAGGCCCCCAGGGGAGACCCAGTACTTC

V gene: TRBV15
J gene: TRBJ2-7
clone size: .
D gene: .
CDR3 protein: CATSRQRDGTYEQYF
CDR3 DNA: TGTGCCACCAGCAGACAAAGAGACGGGACCTACGAGCAGTACTTC